This T cell receptor beta chain was observed in a study of T cell changes during pregnancy in multiple sclerosis. The CDR3 runs 14 residues. The ends were cut back, 2 bases at V and 12 bases at J, with 18 bases in the middle. Germline V gives CDR1 SGHRS, CDR2 YFSETQ. Assay: immunoSEQ multiplex PCR; the TCRdb copy retains only in-frame clones and omits some. The sample lists under 130,000 clones, roughly 90% seen once, with 3.5% in the top ten. The TCR sequence derives from a female donor with multiple sclerosis, enrolled in a pregnancy study. The sample consisted of peripheral blood, taken after pregnancy. This chain joins TRBV5-1 and TRBJ2-1; D might be TRBD1 (6 bases). The CDR3 bases are TGCGCCAGCAGCTTCTCACAGGGCTCCAGGGGGCAGTTCTTC. Encoded protein: CASSFSQGSRGQFF.